Below, 25 T cell receptor beta chains from the same sample are listed, as sequenced in a study of beta chain features in type 1 diabetes. The entirety of the isolated RNA underwent reverse transcription, so expressed TCRB transcripts were sequenced. Assay: immunoSEQ multiplex PCR; the TCRdb copy retains only in-frame clones and omits some. Of some 660,000 clones in the sample, about 14% are singletons; the top ten hold less than 0.04%. Their antigens are not known. Broader study findings: All four CD4+ subsets of Type 1 diabetes patients contained TCRB CDR3s that were moderately but significantly shorter.

The sample was naive CD4+ T cells from blood. The receptors come from a man between 18 and 35 years old with type 1 diabetes.

This rearrangement joins TRBV5-1 to TRBJ1-2; 10 bases align to TRBD1. Germline V gene data show CDR1 as SGHRS and CDR2 as YFSETQ. This CDR3 is 15 amino acids long. V trimming: 4 bases; J trimming: 3 bases; junction bases outside the gene matches: 6. CDR3 loop: CASSLTGGEDYGYTF. DNA of the CDR3: TGCGCCAGCAGCCTGACAGGGGGCGAAGACTATGGCTACACCTTC.

V is TRBV5-1 and J is TRBJ2-5; 8 nucleotides line up with TRBD1. V lost 1 base and J lost 3; bases outside the gene matches: 5. In germline, CDR1 is SGHRS, CDR2 YFSETQ. The CDR3 has 15 residues. The CDR3 DNA is TGCGCCAGCAGCTTGCCGGACAGGGTGGAAGAGACCCAGTACTTC. It codes for CASSLPDRVEETQYF.

The table lists this clone with a few counts. The genes are TRBV25-1 and TRBJ2-7, with 10 bases identical to TRBD1. In germline, CDR1 is MGHDK, CDR2 SYGVNS. Unmatched junction bases numbered 7, after V lost 10 bases and J lost 4 bases. CDR3 length: 13 amino acids. CDR3 amino acids: CATAGTGVYEQYF. The CDR3 region has the DNA TGTGCCACCGCCGGGACAGGGGTTTACGAGCAGTACTTC.

This clone was seen a handful of times. The chain recombines TRBV29-1 with TRBJ1-3; 8 bases are shared with TRBD1. V was pared by 5 bases and J by 2 bases, with 5 bases of the junction left unmatched. Germline lookup yields CDR1 SQVTM and CDR2 ANQGSEA. The CDR3 covers 14 residues. The CDR3 here is CSVLDRETGNTIYF. DNA for the CDR3: TGCAGCGTTTTGGACAGGGAGACTGGAAACACCATATATTTT. Supplemented by reference TRBV29-1 and TRBJ1-3, the full variable domain reads SAVISQKPSRDICQRGTSLTIQCQVDSQVTMMFWYRQQPGQSLTLIATANQGSEATYESGFVIDKFPISRPNLTFSTLTVSNMSPEDSSIYLCSVLDRETGNTIYFGEGSWLTVV.

About this clone itself: Other DNA variants within this sample encode the same CDR3. The chain joins TRBV30 to TRBJ1-5, with 8 bases lining up with TRBD1. V lost 0 bases to trimming and J lost 2 bases; unmatched junction nucleotides: 3. The CDR3 runs to 15 residues. The germline CDR1 and CDR2 sequences are GTSNPN and SVGIG (reference sequence). The CDR3 protein is CAWSVQGQGNQPQHF. The DNA for the CDR3 is TGTGCCTGGAGTGTACAGGGACAGGGCAATCAGCCCCAGCATTTT. Full variable domain (rest looked up from reference TRBV30 and TRBJ1-5): SQTIHQWPATLVQPVGSPLSLECTVEGTSNPNLYWYRQAAGRGLQLLFYSVGIGQISSEVPQNLSASRPQDRQFILSSKKLLLSDSGFYLCAWSVQGQGNQPQHFGDGTRLSIL.

The V gene is TRBV14, the J gene TRBJ1-1; TRBD1 aligns across 8 bases. With V trimmed by 3 bases and J by 3 bases, 12 bases remained unmatched. The CDR3 runs 17 residues. CDR1 SGHDN and CDR2 FVKESK come from the germline V gene. The CDR3 loop is CASSQYSTGVGHTEAFF. CDR3 in DNA: TGTGCCAGCAGCCAGTACTCGACAGGGGTTGGGCACACTGAAGCTTTCTTT.

The chain is built from TRBV5-4 and TRBJ2-3; D unresolved. The CDR3 is 16 amino acids. Per the germline V gene, CDR1 is SGHNT and CDR2 is YYREEE (reference sequence). Trimming cost V 0 bases and J 0 bases, with 11 bases left between them. In nucleotides, the CDR3 is TGTGCCAGCAGCTTGGTGCCACCTAAGAGCACAGATACGCAGTATTTT. Its translation is CASSLVPPKSTDTQYF.

The genes are TRBV15 and TRBJ2-1, with D possibly TRBD2 on 6 matching bases. From germline, CDR1 is LNHNV and CDR2 YYDKDF (reference sequence). The CDR3 covers 15 residues. Trimming stripped 0 bases from V and 4 bases from J, with 10 bases between. The chain's CDR3 is CATSRDGREYNEQFF. The CDR3 DNA sequence: TGTGCCACCAGCAGAGATGGGCGGGAATACAATGAGCAGTTCTTC.

Only a few counts were recorded for this clone. The rearrangement links TRBV9 to TRBJ1-5; D ambiguous. The CDR3 loop spans 13 amino acids. Trimming left V 0 bases short and J 5 bases short, with 6 bases between. Germline CDR1 reads SGDLS; CDR2 reads YYNGEE. CDR3: CASSVGIDQPQHF. The CDR3 nucleotides read TGTGCCAGCAGCGTAGGGATTGATCAGCCCCAGCATTTT. Full variable domain (outside the CDR3, taken from reference TRBV9 and TRBJ1-5): DSGVTQTPKHLITATGQRVTLRCSPRSGDLSVYWYQQSLDQGLQFLIQYYNGEERAKGNILERFSAQQFPDLHSELNLSSLELGDSALYFCASSVGIDQPQHFGDGTRLSIL.

This clone occurred a few times. The chain recombines TRBV30 with TRBJ2-1; TRBD2 matches at 10 bases. Trimming removed 4 bases from V and 0 bases from J; junction bases left unmatched: 15. Germline CDR1 reads GTSNPN; CDR2 reads SVGIG (reference sequence). The CDR3 covers 19 residues. CDR3 sequence reads: CAWKGLLAGSKSSYNEQFF. The CDR3 bases are TGTGCCTGGAAAGGGTTACTAGCGGGGTCGAAAAGCTCCTACAATGAGCAGTTCTTC.

This chain connects TRBV5-5 to TRBJ2-2; D perhaps matches TRBD1 (6 bases). CDR1 is SGHKS and CDR2 is YYEKEE in the germline V gene (reference sequence). V lost 1 base, J lost 6 bases, and 7 bases lay in between. The CDR3 sequence is 13 residues long. The CDR3 is CASSLPGAGELFF. The CDR3 DNA reads TGTGCCAGCAGCTTGCCAGGGGCCGGGGAGCTGTTTTTT.

The rearrangement uses TRBV7-2 and TRBJ2-7, with a weak D call TRBD2 (6 bases). Trimming cost V 3 bases and J 4 bases, with 13 bases left between them. CDR3 length equals 14 residues. Looked up from germline, CDR1 is SGHTA and CDR2 is FQGNSA. CDR3 in amino acids: CASSLTGARYEQYF. CDR3 DNA: TGTGCCAGCAGCTTGACGGGAGCCCGGTACGAGCAGTACTTC.

The V gene is TRBV30, the J gene TRBJ2-5; D might be TRBD1 (6 bases). Trimming cost V 0 bases and J 4 bases, with 21 bases left between them. The CDR3 sequence is 17 residues long. CDR1 and CDR2 from the germline V gene are GTSNPN and SVGIG (reference sequence). CDR3 coding DNA: TGTGCCTGGAGTGTACGTCTGAAGGGGGAGCCAATAGAGACCCAGTACTTC. As protein: CAWSVRLKGEPIETQYF.

This clone was observed a few times. The chain carries TRBV9 and TRBJ2-7, with 7 bases that match TRBD2. The CDR3 is 18 residues long. The germline CDR1 and CDR2 sequences are SGDLS and YYNGEE. J gave up 6 bases and V 2 bases, and 20 bases lay outside the gene matches. The CDR3 sequence: CASSVGLVSTRGGGEQYF. The CDR3 nucleotides are TGTGCCAGCAGCGTGGGACTTGTAAGCACAAGGGGCGGGGGCGAGCAGTACTTC.

This chain uses TRBV19 with TRBJ2-7, with a tentative D call TRBD1 (6 bases). The V gene lost 6 bases and the J gene lost 1 base, with 19 bases spanning the gap. The V gene's germline CDR1 is LNHDA and CDR2 SQIVND (reference sequence). CDR3 length equals 16 residues. The CDR3, as DNA: TGTGCCAGTAGCACGGACAGTTTCACGATATCCTACGAGCAGTACTTC. Its translation is CASSTDSFTISYEQYF.

The chain recombines TRBV28 with TRBJ1-1; 9 bases line up with TRBD1. CDR3 length: 15 amino acids. The V gene end was trimmed by 8 bases and the J gene end by 3 bases; junction bases not matched to a gene: 10. CDR1 is MDHEN and CDR2 is SYDVKM in the germline V gene. The CDR3 DNA sequence: TGTGCCAGCTGGACCGGGACAGGGTCGTACACTGAAGCTTTCTTT. This encodes CASWTGTGSYTEAFF.

There are a few counts of this clone. The V gene is TRBV20-1, the J gene TRBJ1-2; no clear D. The CDR3 has 11 residues. Germline V lookup: CDR1 DFQATT, CDR2 SNEGSKA (reference sequence). V lost 5 bases, J lost 8 bases, and 12 bases lay in between. This CDR3 is CSAPQVHGYTF. Here the CDR3 DNA reads TGCAGTGCTCCTCAGGTGCACGGCTACACCTTC.

The rearrangement joins TRBV18 to TRBJ1-1, with a weak D call TRBD1 (5 bases). Trimming took off 3 bases at V and 1 base at J, with 9 bases between the two ends. The CDR3 is 14 amino acids. The V gene's germline CDR1 is KGHSH and CDR2 LQKENI. The CDR3 DNA sequence: TGTGCCAGCTCACCTTTACAGGAGAACACTGAAGCTTTCTTT. Translated, it gives CASSPLQENTEAFF.

V is TRBV6-1 and J is TRBJ1-5; maybe TRBD1 (6 bases). The V gene lost 2 bases and the J gene lost 2 bases, with 10 bases spanning the gap. CDR1 is MNHNS and CDR2 is SASEGT in the germline V gene. The CDR3 loop spans 15 amino acids. CDR3 DNA sequence: TGTGCCAGCAGTGAAACTACAGGGCGCAATCAGCCCCAGCATTTT. Its translation is CASSETTGRNQPQHF.

This clone has more than one count but fewer than ten. The rearrangement uses TRBV12-5 and TRBJ1-1; the D is unclear. V gave up 3 bases and J gave up 4 bases, with 12 bases separating them. Germline V gene sequence: CDR1 LGHNT, CDR2 FRNRAP. There are 14 residues in the CDR3. This CDR3 is CASGFSTRGTEAFF. The CDR3, as DNA: TGTGCTAGTGGTTTTAGCACGCGGGGCACTGAAGCTTTCTTT.

V and J are TRBV5-1 and TRBJ2-2; D unclear. V dropped 4 bases and J dropped 0 bases, with 4 bases sitting between them. The length of the CDR3 is 13 residues. CDR1 and CDR2 from the germline V gene are SGHRS and YFSETQ. The CDR3 here is CASSEANTGELFF. The CDR3 DNA reads as TGCGCCAGCAGCGAGGCGAACACCGGGGAGCTGTTTTTT.

This clone appeared a few times. The genes are TRBV18 and TRBJ2-1; TRBD2 agrees at 9 bases. Per the germline V gene, CDR1 is KGHSH and CDR2 is LQKENI. The CDR3 runs 14 residues. The J segment lost 6 bases and the V segment lost 3 bases, leaving 3 bases of the junction unmatched. The CDR3 DNA reads as TGTGCCAGCTCACCGGCTAGCGGGACCAATGAGCAGTTCTTC. Protein: CASSPASGTNEQFF.

This rearrangement joins TRBV11-2 to TRBJ2-5; 11 bases are a match to TRBD2. The CDR3 runs 15 residues. The germline V gene has CDR1 SGHAT and CDR2 FQNNGV. V shed 5 bases, J shed 5 bases, and the junction held 7 bases outside the gene matches. The DNA of the CDR3 is TGTGCCAGCAGCGTACTAGCGGGAGTGCGGGAGACCCAGTACTTC. It translates to CASSVLAGVRETQYF.

This clone was seen just once. This chain connects TRBV6-6 to TRBJ1-5, with a tentative D call TRBD1 (5 bases). CDR1 and CDR2 from the germline V gene are MNHNY and SVGAGI (reference sequence). This CDR3 region has 14 residues. The V end lost 6 bases, the J end lost 5 bases, and 14 bases lay between the germline ends. CDR3 bases: TGTGCCAGCAGCTCGCAGGGTCCGCATCAGCCCCAGCATTTT. It is translated as CASSSQGPHQPQHF.

This chain connects TRBV7-9 to TRBJ1-4, with D hard to call. This CDR3 is built from 13 residues. The germline V gene encodes CDR1 SEHNR and CDR2 FQNEAQ (reference sequence). Trimming took 5 bases from V and 8 from J, leaving 12 bases between them. CDR3 loop: CASSPEGSEKLFF. DNA for the CDR3: TGTGCCAGCAGCCCTGAAGGATCCGAAAAACTGTTTTTT.